This record concerns one T cell receptor beta chain sequence. Antigen unknown. Per germline, CDR1 SGHTA and CDR2 FQGNSA. CDR3 length: 17 amino acids. The V end was cut by 3 bases, the J end by 0 bases, with 17 bases between. This sample was included in a study of response to subunit inactivated influenza vaccine. Study-wide points: That few new T cells are recruited by each seasonal influenza vaccination was the authors' suggestion.

TCRdb itself ran the RT-PCR reads through MiXCR, one entry per CDR3 protein. Among 450,000 to 600,000 distinct CDR3 sequences, under 9% were seen once, and the ten largest hold 10% to 15%. The sequence was obtained from a man aged 45-69 years who received an inactivated influenza vaccine. The chain has TRBV7-2 and TRBJ1-1; D possibly corresponds to TRBD1 (5 bases). The material was PBMCs from blood, obtained less than 30 months after vaccination. The CDR3, as DNA: TGTGCCAGCAGCTTTGCAGGGCTAAGAGGCATGAACACTGAAGCTTTCTTT. Its protein product is CASSFAGLRGMNTEAFF. The entire variable domain, with the rest obtained from reference TRBV7-2 and TRBJ1-1, is as follows: GAGVSQSPSNKVTEKGKDVELRCDPISGHTALYWYRQSLGQGLEFLIYFQGNSAPDKSGLPSDRFSAERTGGSVSTLTIQRTQQEDSAVYLCASSFAGLRGMNTEAFFGQGTRLTVV.